The 18 T cell receptor beta chains in this list originate from one sample, sequenced in a study of blood T cells in healthy people across ages. Alongside a J-beta primer mix, a sample-barcoded 5' primer served in a second PCR lasting about 6 to 11 cycles. TCRdb redid the calling of the 5' RACE reads with MiXCR, one entry per CDR3 protein. The sample includes over 1,500,000 distinct CDR3 sequences, about 50% of them seen just once. Sequencing input: blood. The source of these receptors is a woman aged 40 to 50 in good health.

The J gene is TRBJ1-2, the V gene TRBV6-5, with 12 bases identical to TRBD1. This CDR3 has 15 amino acids. Germline V lookup: CDR1 MNHEY, CDR2 SVGAGI. The V segment lost 6 bases and the J segment 7 bases; nucleotides outside the gene matches: 9. Here the CDR3 DNA reads TGTGCCAGCAGGCCTTCCGGGACAGGGGGCTGTGGCTACACCTTC. Amino acids: CASRPSGTGGCGYTF.

The rearrangement joins TRBV20-1 to TRBJ2-1, with D perhaps TRBD2 (7 bases). Germline CDR1 is DFQATT and CDR2 is SNEGSKA (reference sequence). The germline V and J ends were trimmed by 6 bases and 10 bases, with 25 bases remaining between them. The CDR3 covers 15 residues. CDR3 sequence reads: CSANEGGPIRYEQFF. Here the CDR3 DNA reads TGCAGTGCCAACGAGGGGGGGCCGATTAGATACGAGCAGTTCTTC.

The chain joins TRBV14 to TRBJ2-7; TRBD2 is a possible D gene (8 bases). The DNA end is a closer match to TRBJ2-5, so the J assignment may be wrong. The germline CDR1 and CDR2 sequences are SGHDN and FVKESK. The CDR3 totals 17 residues. The CDR3 reads CASSQDWGQRGKETQYF. The CDR3 DNA is TGTGCCAGCAGCCAAGATTGGGGACAGCGGGGGAAGGAGACCCAGTACTTC.

The chain has TRBV4-3 and TRBJ1-1, with 7 bases lining up with TRBD1. The J segment lost 11 bases and the V segment lost 2 bases, leaving 8 bases of the junction unmatched. CDR1 and CDR2 (germline): LGHNA, YSLEER. The CDR3 runs 13 residues. Here the CDR3 reads CASSQPGQSAAFF. CDR3 nucleotide sequence: TGCGCCAGCAGCCAACCGGGACAGAGTGCTGCTTTCTTT.

The chain combines TRBV19 with TRBJ2-1; D is possibly TRBD2 (5 bases). Germline CDR1 LNHDA, CDR2 SQIVND (reference sequence). The CDR3 length is 15 residues. V lost 4 bases to trimming and J lost 4 bases, with 14 bases between them. Here the CDR3 reads CASSREPGAYNEQFF. In DNA form, the CDR3 reads TGTGCCAGTAGTAGGGAGCCCGGAGCTTACAATGAGCAGTTCTTC.

The chain is built from TRBV7-2 and TRBJ2-7, with 7 bases identical to TRBD2. Matching the DNA end better, TRBJ2-5 makes the J call doubtful. Germline CDR1 reads SGHTA; CDR2 reads FQGNSA. The CDR3 totals 14 residues. The CDR3 protein is CASSFVTSPGTQYF. In DNA form, the CDR3 reads TGTGCCAGCAGCTTCGTGACTAGCCCCGGGACCCAGTACTTC.

This clonotype has a handful of counts. The V and J genes are TRBV28 and TRBJ2-3; D gene uncertain. The CDR3 has 15 residues. V lost 2 bases and J 2 bases, leaving 11 bases between the germline ends. CDR1 MDHEN and CDR2 SYDVKM come from the germline V gene. The CDR3 sequence: CASSLNSVPTDTQYF. CDR3 bases: TGTGCCAGCAGTTTAAACTCGGTGCCCACAGATACGCAGTATTTT. The full variable domain, completed using reference TRBV28 and TRBJ2-3, is DVKVTQSSRYLVKRTGEKVFLECVQDMDHENMFWYRQDPGLGLRLIYFSYDVKMKEKGDIPEGYSVSREKKERFSLILESASTNQTSMYLCASSLNSVPTDTQYFGPGTRLTVL.

This clonotype came up a few times. The gene calls are TRBV27 and TRBJ2-7; 9 bases align to TRBD2. Germline CDR1 and CDR2: MNHEY and SMNVEV (reference sequence). J lost 2 bases, V lost 4 bases, and 6 bases had no gene match. This CDR3 contains 15 residues. The CDR3 is CASSSLGGGAYEQYF. CDR3 DNA: TGTGCCAGCAGTTCCTTAGGCGGGGGGGCCTACGAGCAGTACTTC.

The CDR3 sequence is CASSKDISNYGYTF. The CDR3 coding sequence is TGTGCCAGCAGCAAGGACATCTCTAACTATGGCTACACCTTC. The V call is TRBV21-1, the J call TRBJ1-2; the table's D gene call, TRBD1, was not cross checked with the DNA. TRBV21-1 is recorded as a pseudogene. The CDR3 is 14 residues long.

This chain connects TRBV12-3 or TRBV12-4 to TRBJ2-7; maybe TRBD2 (6 bases). The CDR3 spans 15 residues. Trimming took off 5 bases at V and 0 bases at J, with 14 bases between the two ends. The CDR3 loop is CASSPGGETSYEQYF. Here the CDR3 DNA reads TGTGCCAGCAGTCCTGGAGGGGAGACCTCCTACGAGCAGTACTTC.

The chain joins TRBV6-2 or TRBV6-3 to TRBJ2-6; 10 nucleotides match TRBD1. Germline V lookup: CDR1 MNHEY, CDR2 SVGEGT. The CDR3 is made up of 13 amino acids. J gave up 11 bases and V 5 bases, and 3 bases lay outside the gene matches. DNA for the CDR3: TGTGCCAGCAGTGGGGACAGGGGACACGTCCTGACTTTC. It encodes CASSGDRGHVLTF.

This clonotype was counted a few times. The rearrangement joins TRBV7-2 to TRBJ2-3, with 11 nucleotides matching TRBD2. Trimming took 6 bases from V and 0 from J; bases not matched to a gene: 5. The germline gives CDR1 SGHTA, CDR2 FQGNSA. The CDR3 is made up of 16 amino acids. The CDR3 DNA is TGTGCCAGCAGACTAGCGGGGGTTACTAGCACAGATACGCAGTATTTT. Protein: CASRLAGVTSTDTQYF.

The chain joins TRBV4-1 to TRBJ2-5; 12 bases line up with TRBD2. Germline-derived CDR1 and CDR2 are MGHRA and YSYEKL. The trim removed 1 base at V and 5 bases at J, leaving 8 bases unmatched. The CDR3 is 17 residues long. DNA of the CDR3: TGCGCCAGCAGCCAAGCTGCTAGCGGGGGGGTGAGGGAGACCCAGTACTTC. Translating gives CASSQAASGGVRETQYF.

V gene TRBV20-1 combines with J gene TRBJ2-5; 8 bases align to TRBD1. The CDR3 covers 15 residues. Germline lookup yields CDR1 DFQATT and CDR2 SNEGSKA (reference sequence). After removal of 6 bases from V and 0 bases from J, the junction contained 9 bases not matched to a gene. The CDR3 loop is CSAPRADRDQETQYF. In DNA, the CDR3 is TGCAGTGCCCCCCGGGCGGACAGGGACCAAGAGACCCAGTACTTC.

As for this clonotype: The junction departs from the called germline gene at one end, perhaps through a read error. The V and J genes are TRBV9 and TRBJ2-1, with D perhaps assigned TRBD1 or TRBD2 (6 bases each). The CDR3 contains 17 residues. The germline CDR1 and CDR2 sequences are SGDLS and YYNGEE. CDR3 DNA: TGTGTCAGCAGCGTAGCTACGGGGGCGCGTCCCTACAATGAGCAGTTCTTC. The encoded protein is CVSSVATGARPYNEQFF.

This chain links TRBV21-1 with TRBJ1-5; the table's D call of TRBD1 was not tested on the DNA. TRBV21-1 is tagged as a pseudogene. CDR3 size: 17 residues. CDR3 bases: TGTGCCAGCAGCCTCGGGGGGGGTGGGGGCCCCAATCAGCCCCAGCATTTT. Its translation is CASSLGGGGGPNQPQHF.

The sample holds one count of this clonotype. J is TRBJ2-7 and V is TRBV19; tentative D call: TRBD2 (6 bases). The CDR3 has 15 amino acids. Deletions cut 6 bases from V and 2 bases from J, with 17 bases between. Germline CDR1 reads LNHDA; CDR2 reads SQIVND (reference sequence). This CDR3 reads CASRKVGGVTYEQYF. The DNA for the CDR3 is TGTGCCAGTAGGAAGGTTGGCGGGGTAACCTACGAGCAGTACTTC.

The rearrangement joins TRBV6-5 to TRBJ1-2; D gene unclear. V was shortened by 2 bases and J by 0 bases, with 10 bases between the two germline ends. This CDR3 comprises 15 residues. From germline, CDR1 is MNHEY and CDR2 SVGAGI. CDR3 DNA: TGTGCCAGCAGTTACGGCGGGCTGGCTAACTATGGCTACACCTTC. It yields the protein CASSYGGLANYGYTF.